The rows below give T cell receptor beta chains drawn from one sample of a study of chemoradiotherapy in HPV16-positive cancers. TCRdb's table, derived via immunoSEQ multiplex PCR, lists solely in-frame clones and lacks some. The data hold around 5,300 clones, with about 86% observed a single time. Material: tumor tissue, obtained from a patient who underwent chemoradiotherapy. All receptors come from a human donor with HPV-associated anogenital cancer. Both conserved end residues are part of each CDR3. Fields, in order: J gene, D gene, clone size, V gene, CDR3 protein, CDR3 DNA. D genes are given only for firm matches. Size tells how often a clone was seen (once, few, many) or the class of an expanded clone, and some rows leave it out.

TRBJ1-2,TRBD1,NA,TRBV7-2,CASRCGDRVKGTNYGYTF,TGTGCCAGCAGATGTGGAGACAGGGTCAAGGGGACTAACTATGGCTACACCTTC
TRBJ2-1,NA,NA,TRBV5-1,CASSSDPSTYNEQFF,TGCGCCAGCAGCTCCGACCCGAGTACCTACAATGAGCAGTTCTTC
TRBJ2-5,TRBD1,NA,TRBV6-5,CASSRTGEGVTQYF,TGTGCCAGCAGTAGGACAGGGGAAGGTGTGACCCAGTACTTC
TRBJ2-4,NA,NA,TRBV29-1,CSAHYDKNIQYF,TGCAGCGCCCACTATGACAAAAACATTCAGTACTTC
TRBJ2-7,TRBD2,NA,TRBV10-2,CASRREGIADEQYF,TGCGCCAGCAGGAGGGAGGGAATAGCTGACGAGCAGTACTTC
TRBJ2-1,NA,NA,TRBV9,CASSTTGTLNEQFF,TGTGCCAGCAGTACAACAGGGACTTTGAATGAGCAGTTCTTC
TRBJ2-7,TRBD1,NA,TRBV11-2,CASSFGTGSSYEQYF,TGTGCCAGCAGCTTTGGGACAGGTTCTTCCTACGAGCAGTACTTC
TRBJ1-1,NA,few,TRBV10-3,CAISDRGNTEAFF,TGTGCCATCAGTGATCGGGGAAACACTGAAGCTTTCTTT
TRBJ1-1,TRBD1,NA,TRBV4-2,CASSRPDRDNTEAFF,TGTGCCAGCAGCCGGCCGGACAGGGATAACACTGAAGCTTTCTTT
TRBJ2-2,NA,NA,TRBV7-3,CASSLGGTGELFF,TGTGCCAGCAGCTTAGGCGGCACCGGGGAGCTGTTTTTT
TRBJ1-2,NA,NA,TRBV10-3,CAINGGGNYGYTF,TGTGCCATCAATGGGGGCGGAAACTATGGCTACACCTTC
TRBJ1-4,TRBD1,NA,TRBV19,CASSAWRDRNEKLFF,TGTGCCAGTAGCGCCTGGAGGGACAGAAATGAAAAACTGTTTTTT
TRBJ1-1,NA,few,TRBV6-5,CASSYGGKGTEAFF,TGTGCCAGCAGTTACGGGGGGAAAGGCACTGAAGCTTTCTTT
TRBJ2-1,TRBD1,NA,TRBV7-9,CASSVTGGTMNEQFF,TGTGCCAGCAGCGTCACAGGGGGCACTATGAATGAGCAGTTCTTC
TRBJ2-3,TRBD1,NA,TRBV5-6,CASSLGTGTGRNF,TGTGCCAGCAGCTTGGGCACAGGGACAGGGAGAAATTTT
TRBJ2-7,TRBD2,NA,TRBV27,CASSFLLAGGPREQYF,TGTGCCAGCAGTTTCCTTTTAGCGGGAGGGCCGCGGGAGCAGTACTTC
TRBJ2-2,NA,NA,TRBV9,CASSDIVGELFF,TGTGCCAGCTCAGATATCGTTGGGGAGCTGTTTTTT
TRBJ2-1,TRBD2,NA,TRBV11-1,CASSPGLAGAWGEQFF,TGTGCCAGCAGCCCCGGACTAGCGGGGGCCTGGGGTGAGCAGTTCTTC
TRBJ1-2,NA,NA,TRBV5-5,CASSLPTVTNYGYTF,TGTGCCAGCAGCCTTCCGACAGTAACTAACTATGGCTACACCTTC
TRBJ2-1,TRBD2,NA,TRBV5-1,CASSVVGGRLVNEQFF,TGCGCCAGCAGTGTGGTTGGCGGGAGATTGGTGAATGAGCAGTTCTTC
TRBJ2-7,NA,NA,TRBV11-3,CASSLDRAGSKQYF,TGTGCCAGCAGCTTAGATCGTGCGGGGTCTAAGCAGTACTTC
TRBJ2-7,NA,once,TRBV15,CATSRGLSEGYEQYF,TGTGCCACCAGCAGGGGCCTCTCGGAGGGCTACGAGCAGTACTTC
TRBJ2-3,NA,NA,TRBV7-9,CASSLVDDTDTQYF,TGTGCCAGCAGCTTAGTCGACGACACAGATACGCAGTATTTT